Listed here are 17 T cell receptor beta chains from one sample, sequenced in a study of blood T cell repertoires in COVID-19. Method: immunoSEQ multiplex PCR; TCRdb's copy keeps in-frame clones and lacks some. The sample contains 350,000 or so clones, 92% of which appear only once. Sequenced sample: PBMCs or T cells enriched from blood (not recorded which). Receptor source: a woman in her thirties who had recovered from COVID-19.

The V gene is TRBV12-5, the J gene TRBJ2-7; possible D gene TRBD1, 5 bases. Looked up from germline, CDR1 is LGHNT and CDR2 is FRNRAP. The CDR3 loop spans 13 amino acids. Between the trimmed V and J ends, which lost 3 bases and 1 base, there was a span of 7 bases. CDR3 loop: CASGLAGSYEQYF. CDR3 DNA: TGTGCTAGTGGTTTAGCAGGGTCCTACGAGCAGTACTTC.

As to this clone: Mismatch with germline at one junction end may stem from a read error. The chain employs TRBV10-3 and TRBJ2-3; D unresolved. This CDR3 spans 10 amino acids. Germline lookup yields CDR1 ENHRY and CDR2 SYGVKD. This CDR3 is CAVSSDTQYF. In DNA form, the CDR3 reads TGTGCCGTCAGCTCGGATACGCAGTATTTT.

The chain has TRBV15 and TRBJ1-2; D remains unclear. Trimming pared 0 bases from V and 6 bases from J, leaving 8 bases between. Germline V gene sequence: CDR1 LNHNV, CDR2 YYDKDF (reference sequence). CDR3 length: 13 residues. This chain's CDR3 is CATSRDLTDGYTF. The CDR3 DNA reads as TGTGCCACCAGCAGAGATCTTACGGATGGCTACACCTTC.

This chain uses TRBV9 with TRBJ2-7; TRBD2 aligns across 8 bases. The germline V gene encodes CDR1 SGDLS and CDR2 YYNGEE. CDR3 length: 14 amino acids. V dropped 6 bases and J dropped 1; count of bases not matched to a gene: 6. This chain's CDR3 is CASTPGLASYEQYF. The CDR3 DNA reads as TGTGCCAGCACCCCAGGACTAGCTTCCTACGAGCAGTACTTC.

This sequence joins TRBV4-1 and TRBJ2-7; possible D gene TRBD2, 5 bases. There are 15 residues in the CDR3. Trimming left V 1 base short and J 0 bases short, with 10 bases between. Per germline, CDR1 MGHRA and CDR2 YSYEKL. The DNA for the CDR3 is TGCGCCAGCAGCCAAGGGACTGCAGACTCCTACGAGCAGTACTTC. This translates into CASSQGTADSYEQYF.

This sequence joins TRBV28 and TRBJ1-1; D is possibly TRBD1 (6 bases). Trimming stripped 6 bases from V and 6 bases from J, with 17 bases between. This CDR3 has 14 residues. Germline CDR1 and CDR2: MDHEN and SYDVKM. The CDR3, as DNA: TGTGCCAGCAGCCGATCGGACAGCCCGCCTGAAGCTTTCTTT. This translates into CASSRSDSPPEAFF.

The CDR3 nucleotides read TGTGCCAGCTCACCCACGCAGGGAGGACAGGGTGATGGCTACACCTTC. Translation gives CASSPTQGGQGDGYTF. The chain joins TRBV18 to TRBJ1-2; 8 bases align to TRBD1. Per germline, CDR1 KGHSH and CDR2 LQKENI. The CDR3 is made up of 16 amino acids. After removal of 3 bases from V and 6 bases from J, the junction contained 12 bases not matched to a gene.

The chain recombines TRBV3-1 (or the pseudogene TRBV3-2) with TRBJ2-5; TRBD2 might be the D (6 bases). V was pared by 5 bases and J by 2 bases, with 12 bases between. The CDR3 is 14 residues long. Germline assignment: CDR1 LGHDT and CDR2 YNNKEL (reference sequence). CDR3 nucleotide sequence: TGTGCCAGCAGCTCGGGACTCATACAAGAGACCCAGTACTTC. This encodes CASSSGLIQETQYF.

This clone showed up just once. V gene TRBV2 combines with J gene TRBJ1-5, with D perhaps matching TRBD1 (6 bases). Deletions cut 7 bases from V and 11 bases from J, with 24 bases between. The CDR3 loop spans 15 amino acids. CDR1 and CDR2 (germline): SNHLY, FYNNEI. Here the CDR3 reads CASTSIEGVQSAQHF. The DNA for the CDR3 is TGTGCCAGCACCTCAATTGAGGGGGTACAATCAGCCCAGCATTTT.

This chain connects TRBV12-5 to TRBJ2-3; maybe TRBD1 (6 bases). Germline V gives CDR1 LGHNT, CDR2 FRNRAP. CDR3 length: 15 amino acids. Trimming shortened V by 3 bases and J by 3 bases, and 13 bases separated the two germline ends. CDR3 region: CASGFGGHTTDTQYF. In nucleotides, the CDR3 is TGTGCTAGTGGTTTTGGGGGACATACGACAGATACGCAGTATTTT. The variable domain in full, completed from reference TRBV12-5 and TRBJ2-3, reads DARVTQTPRHKVTEMGQEVTMRCQPILGHNTVFWYRQTMMQGLELLAYFRNRAPLDDSGMPKDRFSAEMPDATLATLKIQPSEPRDSAVYFCASGFGGHTTDTQYFGPGTRLTVL.

The CDR3 region has the DNA TGCGCCAGCAGCCCTACAGGGAGCTCTGGAAACACCATATATTTT. This translates into CASSPTGSSGNTIYF. The J gene is TRBJ1-3, the V gene TRBV4-3, with a possible D match to TRBD1 (6 bases). Trimming pared 4 bases from V and 0 bases from J, leaving 10 bases between. The V gene's germline CDR1 is LGHNA and CDR2 YSLEER. The CDR3 is 15 amino acids.

The chain links TRBV7-2 to TRBJ2-2; 11 positions match TRBD1. The V gene's germline CDR1 is SGHTA and CDR2 FQGNSA. V gave up 5 bases and J gave up 5 bases; unmatched junction bases: 10. The length of the CDR3 is 17 residues. The CDR3 reads CASSRLPGQGGTGELFF. The CDR3 nucleotides are TGTGCCAGCAGCCGCTTACCGGGACAGGGGGGAACCGGGGAGCTGTTTTTT.

The chain employs TRBV9 and TRBJ1-1; 7 bases are a match to TRBD1. The CDR3 runs to 16 residues. V was clipped by 4 bases and J by 4 bases; unmatched bases: 13. Germline loops: CDR1 SGDLS, CDR2 YYNGEE. For the CDR3, the DNA is TGTGCCAGCAGCCCCGGGACAGAGGGGTTTGGCACTGAAGCTTTCTTT. Its translation is CASSPGTEGFGTEAFF.

This clone was seen only once. This chain joins TRBV29-1 and TRBJ2-3; no clear D gene. V was pared by 8 bases and J by 0 bases, with 12 bases between. The CDR3 consists of 13 residues. Germline CDR1 and CDR2: SQVTM and ANQGSEA. The CDR3 coding sequence is TGCAGCTTACGTGAGTCTAGCACAGATACGCAGTATTTT. Its protein product is CSLRESSTDTQYF.

This clone was seen a single time. The chain has TRBV7-8 and TRBJ1-2, with D hard to call. CDR1 is SGHVS, CDR2 FQNEAQ, per germline. The CDR3 is made up of 15 amino acids. V lost 0 bases to trimming and J lost 4 bases, with 12 bases between them. The CDR3 spells CASSLAGTAGYGYTF. CDR3 nucleotide sequence: TGTGCCAGCAGCTTAGCGGGTACGGCGGGCTATGGCTACACCTTC. Full variable domain (outside the CDR3, taken from reference TRBV7-8 and TRBJ1-2): GAGVSQSPRYKVAKRGQDVALRCDPISGHVSLFWYQQALGQGPEFLTYFQNEAQLDKSGLPSDRFFAERPEGSVSTLKIQRTQQEDSAVYLCASSLAGTAGYGYTFGSGTRLTVV.

The CDR3 DNA sequence: TGTGCCAGCAGTCCCGGACAGGGGGCGTTCGGCTACACCTTC. Translation: CASSPGQGAFGYTF. This sequence joins TRBV6-6 and TRBJ1-2, with 11 bases identical to TRBD1. Germline CDR1 reads MNHNY; CDR2 reads SVGAGI (reference sequence). The CDR3 contains 14 residues. Germline trimming cut 5 bases from V and 8 bases from J; bases unmatched to any gene: 7.

CDR3 protein: CASSPTVGPKGDTIYF. The CDR3 region has the DNA TGTGCCAGCTCACCTACTGTCGGACCCAAGGGAGACACCATATATTTT. The chain employs TRBV18 and TRBJ1-3; D gene unclear. CDR3 length: 16 amino acids. The germline V gene has CDR1 KGHSH and CDR2 LQKENI. V was trimmed by 3 bases and J by 8 bases, leaving 20 bases between them.